This T cell receptor (beta chain) was recovered during a study of molecular identifiers for immune sequencing clone quantification. In the study overall: Five portions were made in replicates from RNA of approximately 20,000 or 98,000 naive CD8 cells, and four underwent sequencing.

The CDR3 loop spans 19 amino acids. J was trimmed by 0 bases and V by 6 bases; bases with no gene match: 10. Germline V CDR1 and CDR2: MNHEY, SMNVEV (reference sequence). Bulk TCR library preparation followed previously described methods with listed TCR primers. TCRdb re-derived calls from the PCR reads in MiXCR, one entry per CDR3 protein. The sample carries roughly 100,000 distinct CDR3 sequences, 30% to 35% recorded once. Libraries for naive CD8 T cells, which were made from roughly 18,000 to 920,000 sorted cells, drew on 10%, 30% or 50% of the RNA. Naive CD8 T cells underwent sorting with the CD8+CD4-CCR7+CD45RA+ definition. In this sample, this clonotype turned up a few times.

The J gene is TRBJ2-3, the V gene TRBV27, with 15 bases lining up with TRBD2. This TCR derives from a human donor in good health. Some libraries in this study had Jurkat cell RNA spiked in. Sequenced sample: naive CD8+ T cells from blood, with Jurkat cell RNA spiked in. Documented subset: FACS-sorted CD8+CD4-CCR7+CD45RA+ naive T cells. Here the CDR3 reads CASSHPGLAGGPSTDTQYF. Here the CDR3 DNA reads TGTGCCAGCAGCCACCCCGGACTAGCGGGAGGGCCTAGCACAGATACGCAGTATTTT.